What follows are 8 T cell receptor beta chains derived from one specimen sequenced in a study of T cell responses to AZD1222 COVID-19 vaccine. Generated by immunoSEQ multiplex PCR, the TCRdb table keeps only in-frame clones and is missing some. The table records some 130,000 clones, 93% of them present only once. This material consisted of peripheral blood, taken on day 0 of AZD1222 vaccination. The receptor set was obtained from an adult in good health.

V gene TRBV30 combines with J gene TRBJ2-7; TRBD1 might be the D (6 bases). This CDR3 is 11 amino acids long. Germline CDR1 is GTSNPN and CDR2 is SVGIG (reference sequence). Trimming removed 5 bases at V and 5 bases at J, with 10 bases between. As DNA, the CDR3 is TGTGCCTGGCAGGGGACCCACGAGCAGTACTTC. It encodes CAWQGTHEQYF.

The chain employs TRBV6-5 and TRBJ2-7; 7 nucleotides agree with TRBD2. Germline V gene lookup returns CDR1 MNHEY and CDR2 SVGAGI. V was pared by 0 bases and J by 6 bases, with 2 bases of the junction left unmatched. There are 13 residues in the CDR3. This CDR3 reads CASSYSRGGEQYF. The CDR3 region has the DNA TGTGCCAGCAGTTACTCGCGCGGGGGCGAGCAGTACTTC.

The genes are TRBV30 and TRBJ2-1; D possibly corresponds to TRBD2 (5 bases). CDR1 is GTSNPN and CDR2 is SVGIG in the germline V gene (reference sequence). The CDR3 spans 15 residues. V was trimmed by 3 bases and J by 0 bases, leaving 12 bases between them. The CDR3 DNA sequence: TGTGCCTGGAGCGGAGAGCGGAGCTCCTACAATGAGCAGTTCTTC. It translates to CAWSGERSSYNEQFF.

This chain links TRBV5-5 with TRBJ1-1; D gene unclear. Germline lookup yields CDR1 SGHKS and CDR2 YYEKEE (reference sequence). Trimming pared 0 bases from V and 4 bases from J, leaving 10 bases between. The CDR3 extends over 14 amino acids. In DNA form, the CDR3 reads TGTGCCAGCAGCTTGGGTGCGGGGTTCACTGAAGCTTTCTTT. Amino acids: CASSLGAGFTEAFF.

The rearrangement links TRBV10-2 to TRBJ2-7; possible D gene TRBD1, 5 bases. The germline V and J ends were trimmed by 2 bases and 6 bases, with 11 bases remaining between them. The CDR3 runs to 13 residues. Germline CDR1 and CDR2: WSHSY and SAAADI. The CDR3 here is CASSEGGAREQYF. The CDR3 nucleotides are TGCGCCAGCAGTGAGGGTGGGGCTCGCGAGCAGTACTTC.

The J gene is TRBJ1-1, the V gene TRBV29-1; TRBD1 might be the D (5 bases). Germline V gene data show CDR1 as SQVTM and CDR2 as ANQGSEA. The CDR3 length is 12 residues. V lost 5 bases, J lost 2 bases, and 9 bases lay in between. In DNA form, the CDR3 reads TGCAGCGTTCAGGGATACAACACTGAAGCTTTCTTT. It encodes CSVQGYNTEAFF.

The chain combines TRBV30 with TRBJ2-5; weak D call: TRBD1 (7 bases). The CDR3 runs to 13 residues. Germline CDR1 reads GTSNPN; CDR2 reads SVGIG (reference sequence). Deletions cut 5 bases from V and 4 bases from J, with 14 bases between. The CDR3 loop is CAWRQGGVETQYF. The CDR3 nucleotides are TGTGCCTGGCGACAGGGAGGAGTAGAGACCCAGTACTTC. The full variable domain, rest sourced from reference TRBV30 and TRBJ2-5, is SQTIHQWPATLVQPVGSPLSLECTVEGTSNPNLYWYRQAAGRGLQLLFYSVGIGQISSEVPQNLSASRPQDRQFILSSKKLLLSDSGFYLCAWRQGGVETQYFGPGTRLLVL.

The chain couples TRBV19 to TRBJ2-3; D is possibly TRBD1 (7 bases). Deletions cut 3 bases from V and 3 bases from J, with 16 bases between. In germline, CDR1 is LNHDA, CDR2 SQIVND (reference sequence). The length of the CDR3 is 16 residues. CDR3 nucleotides: TGTGCCAGTAGTATTTCCGGCAGGGGGAGGACAGATACGCAGTATTTT. Translated: CASSISGRGRTDTQYF.